This TCR beta chain was profiled in a study of OX40 agonist ivuxolimab in advanced cancers. Study as a whole: Subjects had a mean age of around 60 years, with a range of 23 to 79; just over 80% were male.

The investigators sampled blood at baseline, at cycle 4 day 1, and at cycle 7 day 1. Concerning this clone itself: As yet, its antigen is unknown.

The assay was immunoSEQ multiplex PCR, and TCRdb's table has in-frame clones only and misses some. The sample yields 25,000 to 30,000 clones, roughly 83% seen once. Germline V gives CDR1 LNHDA, CDR2 SQIVND (reference sequence). The CDR3 is 13 amino acids. The V and J ends lost 7 bases and 4 bases respectively, with 11 bases between them. Study outcomes and limitations: Clones of CD4+ and CD8+ blood T cells grew by week 6 at doses of 0.1 to 3.0 mg/kg. CD8+ T cells showed, on average, more clonal expansion than CD4+ cells.

The chain couples TRBV19 to TRBJ1-3; D gene ambiguous. The source of this sequence is an adult with an advanced solid tumor such as melanoma, head and neck, liver or kidney cancer. The sample was CD4+ or CD8+ T cells sorted from blood, taken in a trial of the OX40 agonist ivuxolimab. The CDR3 is CASISLDGNTIYF. DNA of the CDR3: TGTGCCAGTATCTCTCTGGACGGAAACACCATATATTTT. Full variable domain (remainder filled in from reference TRBV19 and TRBJ1-3): DGGITQSPKYLFRKEGQNVTLSCEQNLNHDAMYWYRQDPGQGLRLIYYSQIVNDFQKGDIAEGYSVSREKKESFPLTVTSAQKNPTAFYLCASISLDGNTIYFGEGSWLTVV.